The 9 T cell receptor beta chains below were found in one sample sequenced in a study of blood T cells in healthy people across ages. The authors ran a second PCR of about 6 to 11 cycles using a sample-barcoded 5' primer and a J-beta primer mix. TCRdb recomputed calls from the 5' RACE reads with MiXCR, one row per CDR3 protein. The profile shows around 1,500,000 distinct CDR3 sequences, 28% of them singletons. Sequencing input: blood. The receptors shown here come from a woman in her twenties or thirties in good health.

The gene calls are TRBV13 and TRBJ2-5; either TRBD1 or TRBD2 may fit D (6 bases each). This CDR3 comprises 14 residues. Trimming took 5 bases from V and 5 from J, leaving 15 bases between them. Looked up from germline, CDR1 is PRHDT and CDR2 is FYEKMQ (reference sequence). The CDR3 DNA reads TGTGCCAGCAGCCCCGAGGGGGGCCGCGAGACCCAGTACTTC. Its translation is CASSPEGGRETQYF.

In its sample, this clonotype was seen a few times. This chain's CDR3 is CASESGGTSGNYNEQFF. As DNA, the CDR3 is TGTGCCAGCGAATCGGGTGGAACTAGCGGGAACTACAATGAGCAGTTCTTC. V gene TRBV18 combines with J gene TRBJ2-1; TRBD2 agrees at 10 bases. V shed 8 bases and J 3 bases; nucleotides not matched to a gene: 13. CDR3 length: 17 residues. The germline V gene encodes CDR1 KGHSH and CDR2 LQKENI.

The rearrangement uses TRBV2 and TRBJ2-3; 10 bases line up with TRBD1. With V trimmed by 6 bases and J by 5 bases, 5 bases remained unmatched. CDR3 length: 14 amino acids. Germline CDR1 and CDR2: SNHLY and FYNNEI. The CDR3 sequence is CASRATGGGDTQYF. The DNA of the CDR3 is TGTGCCAGCAGAGCGACAGGGGGCGGAGATACGCAGTATTTT.

The rearrangement uses TRBV29-1 and TRBJ2-1, with D possibly matching TRBD2 (6 bases). V was clipped by 7 bases and J by 2 bases, with 15 bases between them. Germline V lookup: CDR1 SQVTM, CDR2 ANQGSEA. The CDR3 length is 14 residues. In DNA, the CDR3 is TGCAGCGGTGGAGGCGCTAGCGCCTACAATGAGCAGTTCTTC. This encodes CSGGGASAYNEQFF.

CDR3 protein: CANVERVDTENTEAFF. The DNA of the CDR3 is TGTGCCAATGTCGAGCGAGTGGACACTGAGAACACTGAAGCTTTCTTT. The genes are TRBV6-4 and TRBJ1-1, with a possible D match to TRBD1 (5 bases). The CDR3 is 16 amino acids. The germline V and J ends were trimmed by 10 bases and 1 base, with 22 bases remaining between them. CDR1 and CDR2 from the germline V gene are MRHNA and SNTAGT.

This clonotype was seen a few times. The chain employs TRBV5-1 and TRBJ2-3; D may be TRBD1 (5 bases). Trimming stripped 0 bases from V and 4 bases from J, with 21 bases between. CDR1 is SGHRS and CDR2 is YFSETQ in the germline V gene. CDR3 length equals 18 residues. CDR3 loop: CASSLANRGRVASDTQYF. Written as DNA, the CDR3 is TGCGCCAGCAGCTTGGCCAATAGGGGCAGGGTGGCTTCAGATACGCAGTATTTT.

This clonotype was seen many times. V and J are TRBV2 and TRBJ2-3; TRBD2 aligns across 10 bases. The CDR3 spans 17 residues. Looked up from germline, CDR1 is SNHLY and CDR2 is FYNNEI. Losses at the gene ends were 4 bases for V and 4 bases for J; bases not matched to a gene: 11. CDR3 protein: CASSVRGGLAAADTQYF. The CDR3 DNA sequence: TGTGCCAGCAGTGTAAGGGGAGGACTAGCGGCGGCAGATACGCAGTATTTT.

CDR3 in DNA: TGTGCCATCAGTGGGACCAGCAGTAGCGAAAAACTGTTTTTT. It specifies CAISGTSSSEKLFF. The V and J genes are TRBV10-3 and TRBJ1-4; D is ambiguous. Trimming pared 4 bases from V and 8 bases from J, leaving 14 bases between. This CDR3 spans 14 amino acids. Germline-derived CDR1 and CDR2 are ENHRY and SYGVKD.

This clonotype was detected only a few times. The CDR3 here is CSVEDRGQGARQTEAFF. The CDR3 region has the DNA TGCAGCGTTGAAGATCGGGGCCAGGGGGCGCGGCAGACTGAAGCTTTCTTT. This chain connects TRBV29-1 to TRBJ1-1; 8 bases fit TRBD1. The germline gives CDR1 SQVTM, CDR2 ANQGSEA. The CDR3 covers 17 residues. With V trimmed by 0 bases and J by 5 bases, 14 bases remained unmatched. Supplemented by reference TRBV29-1 and TRBJ1-1, the full variable domain reads SAVISQKPSRDICQRGTSLTIQCQVDSQVTMMFWYRQQPGQSLTLIATANQGSEATYESGFVIDKFPISRPNLTFSTLTVSNMSPEDSSIYLCSVEDRGQGARQTEAFFGQGTRLTVV.